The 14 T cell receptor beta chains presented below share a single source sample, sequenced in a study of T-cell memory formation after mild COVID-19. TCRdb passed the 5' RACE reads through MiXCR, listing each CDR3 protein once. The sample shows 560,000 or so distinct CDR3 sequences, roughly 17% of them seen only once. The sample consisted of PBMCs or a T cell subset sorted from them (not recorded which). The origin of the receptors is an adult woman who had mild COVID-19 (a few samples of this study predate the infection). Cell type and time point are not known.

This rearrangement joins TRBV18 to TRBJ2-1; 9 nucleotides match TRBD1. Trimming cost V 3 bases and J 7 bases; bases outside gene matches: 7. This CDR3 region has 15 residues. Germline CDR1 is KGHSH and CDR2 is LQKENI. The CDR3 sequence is CASSPGQGYGNEQFF. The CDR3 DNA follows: TGTGCCAGCTCACCGGGACAGGGCTATGGAAATGAGCAGTTCTTC.

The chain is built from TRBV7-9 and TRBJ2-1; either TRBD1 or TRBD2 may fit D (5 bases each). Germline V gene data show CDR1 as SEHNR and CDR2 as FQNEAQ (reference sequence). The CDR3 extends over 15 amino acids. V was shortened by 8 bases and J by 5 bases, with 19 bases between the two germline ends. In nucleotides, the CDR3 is TGTGCCAGCTGCCCAACGGGACCCCCCGACAATGAGCAGTTCTTC. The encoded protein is CASCPTGPPDNEQFF.

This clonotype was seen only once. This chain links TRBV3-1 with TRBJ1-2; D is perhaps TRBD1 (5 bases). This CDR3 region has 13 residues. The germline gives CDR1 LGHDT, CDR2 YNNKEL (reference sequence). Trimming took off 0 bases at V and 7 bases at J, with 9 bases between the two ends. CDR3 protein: CASSQDQGRGYTF. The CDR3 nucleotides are TGTGCCAGCAGCCAAGACCAGGGCCGTGGCTACACCTTC.

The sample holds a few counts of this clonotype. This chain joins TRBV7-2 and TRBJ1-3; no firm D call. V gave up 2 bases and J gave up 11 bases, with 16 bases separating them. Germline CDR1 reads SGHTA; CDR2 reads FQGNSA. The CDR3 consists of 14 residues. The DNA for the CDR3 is TGTGCCAGCAGCTTATTTGAGTTGTCAAATTCCATATATTTT. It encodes CASSLFELSNSIYF. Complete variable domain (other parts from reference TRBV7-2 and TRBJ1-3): GAGVSQSPSNKVTEKGKDVELRCDPISGHTALYWYRQSLGQGLEFLIYFQGNSAPDKSGLPSDRFSAERTGGSVSTLTIQRTQQEDSAVYLCASSLFELSNSIYFGEGSWLTVV.

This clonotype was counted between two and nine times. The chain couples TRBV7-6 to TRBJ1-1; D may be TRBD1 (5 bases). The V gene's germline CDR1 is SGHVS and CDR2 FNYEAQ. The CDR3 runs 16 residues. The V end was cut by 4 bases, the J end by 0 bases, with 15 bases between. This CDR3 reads CASSSTAGQVNTEAFF. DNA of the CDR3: TGTGCCAGCAGCTCGACGGCGGGGCAGGTGAACACTGAAGCTTTCTTT.

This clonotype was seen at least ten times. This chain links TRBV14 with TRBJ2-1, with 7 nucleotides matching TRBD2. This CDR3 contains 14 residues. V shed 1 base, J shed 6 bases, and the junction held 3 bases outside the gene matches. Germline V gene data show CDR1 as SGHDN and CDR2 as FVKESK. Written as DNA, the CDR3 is TGTGCCAGCAGCCAAGGATGGGGGGGCAATGAGCAGTTCTTC. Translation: CASSQGWGGNEQFF.

CDR3 coding DNA: TGTGCCAGCAGCCACGTCATGCTAGCGGGAGGGCCCCAATTCTTC. This translates into CASSHVMLAGGPQFF. The chain joins TRBV12-3 or TRBV12-4 to TRBJ2-1; 12 positions agree with TRBD2. The CDR3 totals 15 residues. V shed 6 bases and J 16 bases; nucleotides not matched to a gene: 16.

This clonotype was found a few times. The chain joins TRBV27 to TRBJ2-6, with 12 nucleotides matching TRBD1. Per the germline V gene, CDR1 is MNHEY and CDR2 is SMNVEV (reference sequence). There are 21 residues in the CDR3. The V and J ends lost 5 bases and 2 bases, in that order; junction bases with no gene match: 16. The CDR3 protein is CASSPRLSRDRGRPGANVLTF. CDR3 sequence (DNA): TGTGCCAGCAGTCCCCGCTTGTCCCGGGACAGGGGGCGGCCTGGGGCCAACGTCCTGACTTTC.

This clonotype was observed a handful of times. CDR3 nucleotides: TGTGCCAGCAGCTTTGACAGTAACTCTGGAAACACCATATATTTT. Its translation is CASSFDSNSGNTIYF. The chain is built from TRBV7-2 and TRBJ1-3; D possibly corresponds to TRBD1 (5 bases). CDR3 size: 15 residues. Germline V lookup: CDR1 SGHTA, CDR2 FQGNSA. The V end lost 3 bases, the J end lost 0 bases, and 9 bases lay between the germline ends.

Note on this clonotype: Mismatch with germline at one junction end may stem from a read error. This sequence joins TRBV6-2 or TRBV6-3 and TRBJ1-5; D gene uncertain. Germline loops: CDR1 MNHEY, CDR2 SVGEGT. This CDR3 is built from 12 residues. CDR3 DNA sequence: TGTGCCAGCAGTGGATTCCAAGGCAACATTTATTTT. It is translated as CASSGFQGNIYF.

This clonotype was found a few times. The CDR3 DNA sequence: TGCAGTGCTAGATACAGGGTCGGGGATCAGCCCCAGCATTTT. Its protein product is CSARYRVGDQPQHF. The chain carries TRBV20-1 and TRBJ1-5, with D possibly TRBD1 on 6 matching bases. The V end was cut by 2 bases, the J end by 5 bases, with 13 bases between. CDR3 length: 14 amino acids. Looked up from germline, CDR1 is DFQATT and CDR2 is SNEGSKA (reference sequence).

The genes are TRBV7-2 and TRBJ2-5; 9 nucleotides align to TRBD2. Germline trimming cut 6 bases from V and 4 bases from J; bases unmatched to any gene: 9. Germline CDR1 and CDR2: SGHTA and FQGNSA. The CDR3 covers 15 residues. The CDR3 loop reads CASSLGGRVVETQYF. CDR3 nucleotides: TGTGCCAGCAGTTTGGGCGGGAGGGTCGTAGAGACCCAGTACTTC. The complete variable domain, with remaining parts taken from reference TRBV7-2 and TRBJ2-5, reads GAGVSQSPSNKVTEKGKDVELRCDPISGHTALYWYRQSLGQGLEFLIYFQGNSAPDKSGLPSDRFSAERTGGSVSTLTIQRTQQEDSAVYLCASSLGGRVVETQYFGPGTRLLVL.

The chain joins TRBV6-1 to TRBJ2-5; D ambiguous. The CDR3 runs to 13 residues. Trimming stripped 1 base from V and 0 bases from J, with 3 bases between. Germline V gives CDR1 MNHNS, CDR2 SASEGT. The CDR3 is CASSEGYQETQYF. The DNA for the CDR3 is TGTGCCAGCAGTGAAGGGTACCAAGAGACCCAGTACTTC.

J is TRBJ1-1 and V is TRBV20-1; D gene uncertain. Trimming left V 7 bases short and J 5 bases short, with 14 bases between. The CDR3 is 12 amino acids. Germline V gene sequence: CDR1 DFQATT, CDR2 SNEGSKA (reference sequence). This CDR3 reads CSVDRPGTEAFF. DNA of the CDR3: TGCAGTGTTGACCGCCCGGGGACTGAAGCTTTCTTT.